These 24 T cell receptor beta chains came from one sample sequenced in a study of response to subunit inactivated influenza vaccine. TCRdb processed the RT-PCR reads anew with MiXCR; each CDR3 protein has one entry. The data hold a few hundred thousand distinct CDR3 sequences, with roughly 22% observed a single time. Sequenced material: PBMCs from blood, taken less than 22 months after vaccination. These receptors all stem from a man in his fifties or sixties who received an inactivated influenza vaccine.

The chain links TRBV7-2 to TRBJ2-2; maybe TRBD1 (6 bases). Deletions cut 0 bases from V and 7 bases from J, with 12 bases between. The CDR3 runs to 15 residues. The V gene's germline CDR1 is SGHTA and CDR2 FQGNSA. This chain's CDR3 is CASSLAGGEVGELFF. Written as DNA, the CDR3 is TGTGCCAGCAGCTTAGCTGGGGGCGAGGTCGGGGAGCTGTTTTTT. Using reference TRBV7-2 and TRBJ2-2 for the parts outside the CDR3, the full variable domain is GAGVSQSPSNKVTEKGKDVELRCDPISGHTALYWYRQSLGQGLEFLIYFQGNSAPDKSGLPSDRFSAERTGGSVSTLTIQRTQQEDSAVYLCASSLAGGEVGELFFGEGSRLTVL.

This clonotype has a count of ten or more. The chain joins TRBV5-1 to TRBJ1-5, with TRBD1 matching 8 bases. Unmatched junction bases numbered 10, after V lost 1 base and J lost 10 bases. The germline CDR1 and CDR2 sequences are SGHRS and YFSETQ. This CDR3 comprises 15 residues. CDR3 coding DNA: TGCGCCAGCAGCTTGCTCGGACAGGGAATCAGCCCCCAGCATTTT. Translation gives CASSLLGQGISPQHF.

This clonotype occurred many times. This CDR3 is CASSEFGGGYRGYTF. CDR3 DNA sequence: TGTGCCAGCAGTGAATTCGGGGGAGGCTATCGTGGCTACACCTTC. The chain couples TRBV25-1 to TRBJ1-2, with D maybe TRBD1 (5 bases). This CDR3 is 15 amino acids long. The germline V gene has CDR1 MGHDK and CDR2 SYGVNS. V was clipped by 1 base and J by 7 bases, with 16 bases between them.

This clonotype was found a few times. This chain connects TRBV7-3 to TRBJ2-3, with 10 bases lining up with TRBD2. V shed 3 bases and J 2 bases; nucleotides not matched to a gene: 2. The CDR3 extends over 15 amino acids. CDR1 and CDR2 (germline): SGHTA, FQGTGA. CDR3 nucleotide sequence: TGTGCCAGCAGCTTGCTAGCGGGAGTCACAGATACGCAGTATTTT. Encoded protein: CASSLLAGVTDTQYF.

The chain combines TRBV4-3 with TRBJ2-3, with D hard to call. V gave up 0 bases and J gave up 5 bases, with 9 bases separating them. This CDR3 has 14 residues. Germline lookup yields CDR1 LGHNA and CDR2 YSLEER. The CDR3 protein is CASSQDLKGDTQYF. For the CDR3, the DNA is TGCGCCAGCAGCCAAGATCTTAAGGGAGATACGCAGTATTTT.

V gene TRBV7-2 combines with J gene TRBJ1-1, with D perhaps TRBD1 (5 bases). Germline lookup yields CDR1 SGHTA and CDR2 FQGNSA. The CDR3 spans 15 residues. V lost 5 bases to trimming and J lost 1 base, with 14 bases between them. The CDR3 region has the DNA TGTGCCAGCAGCGCGATCGGAGGGGCGAACACTGAAGCTTTCTTT. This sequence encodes CASSAIGGANTEAFF.

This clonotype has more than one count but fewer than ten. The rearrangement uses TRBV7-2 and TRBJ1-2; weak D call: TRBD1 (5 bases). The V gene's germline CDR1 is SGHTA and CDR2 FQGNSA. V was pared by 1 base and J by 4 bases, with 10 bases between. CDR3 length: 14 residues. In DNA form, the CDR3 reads TGTGCCAGCAGCTTAGTTGAGGGGAGCTATGGCTACACCTTC. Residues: CASSLVEGSYGYTF.

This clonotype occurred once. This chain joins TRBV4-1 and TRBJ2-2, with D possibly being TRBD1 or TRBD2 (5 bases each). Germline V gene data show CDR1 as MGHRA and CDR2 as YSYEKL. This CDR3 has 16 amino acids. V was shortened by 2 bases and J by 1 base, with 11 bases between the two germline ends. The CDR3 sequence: CASSQIGTGNTGELFF. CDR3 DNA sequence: TGCGCCAGCAGCCAAATTGGGACGGGGAACACCGGGGAGCTGTTTTTT.

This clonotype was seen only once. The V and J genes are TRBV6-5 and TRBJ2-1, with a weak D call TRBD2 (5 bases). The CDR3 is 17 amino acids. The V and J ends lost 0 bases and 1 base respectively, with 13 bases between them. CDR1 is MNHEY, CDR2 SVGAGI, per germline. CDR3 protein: CASSYSPAGASYNEQFF. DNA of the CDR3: TGTGCCAGCAGTTACTCGCCGGCGGGCGCATCCTACAATGAGCAGTTCTTC.

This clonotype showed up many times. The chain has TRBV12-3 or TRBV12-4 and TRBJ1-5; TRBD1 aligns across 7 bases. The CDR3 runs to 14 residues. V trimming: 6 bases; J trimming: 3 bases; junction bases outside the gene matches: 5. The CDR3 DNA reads TGTGCCAGCAGCAAAGACAGGGTCAATCAGCCCCAGCATTTT. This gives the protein CASSKDRVNQPQHF.

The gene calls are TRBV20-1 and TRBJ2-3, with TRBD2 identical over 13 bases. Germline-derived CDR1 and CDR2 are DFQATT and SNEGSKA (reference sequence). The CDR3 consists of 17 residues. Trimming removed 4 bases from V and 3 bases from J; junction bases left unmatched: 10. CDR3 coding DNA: TGCAGTGCTACTTTACTAGCGGGAGGGTTTGGGACAGATACGCAGTATTTT. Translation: CSATLLAGGFGTDTQYF.

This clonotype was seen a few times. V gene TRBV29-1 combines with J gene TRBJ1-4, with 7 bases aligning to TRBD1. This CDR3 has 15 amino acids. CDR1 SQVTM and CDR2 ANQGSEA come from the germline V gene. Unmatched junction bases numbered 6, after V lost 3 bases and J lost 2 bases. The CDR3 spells CSVDLGGQTNEKLFF. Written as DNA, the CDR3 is TGCAGCGTTGATCTAGGGGGACAGACTAATGAAAAACTGTTTTTT.

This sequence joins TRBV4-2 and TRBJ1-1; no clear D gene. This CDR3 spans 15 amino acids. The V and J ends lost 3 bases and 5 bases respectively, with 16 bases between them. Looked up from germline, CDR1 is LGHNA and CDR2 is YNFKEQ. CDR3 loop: CASSQGDGPRTEAFF. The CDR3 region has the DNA TGTGCCAGCAGCCAGGGAGACGGCCCCCGGACTGAAGCTTTCTTT.

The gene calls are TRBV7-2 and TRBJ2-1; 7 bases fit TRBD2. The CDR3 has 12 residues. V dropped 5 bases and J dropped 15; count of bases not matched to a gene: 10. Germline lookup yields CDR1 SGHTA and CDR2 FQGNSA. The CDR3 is CASSPDSGTRFF. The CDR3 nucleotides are TGTGCCAGCAGCCCAGACAGCGGGACCCGGTTCTTC.

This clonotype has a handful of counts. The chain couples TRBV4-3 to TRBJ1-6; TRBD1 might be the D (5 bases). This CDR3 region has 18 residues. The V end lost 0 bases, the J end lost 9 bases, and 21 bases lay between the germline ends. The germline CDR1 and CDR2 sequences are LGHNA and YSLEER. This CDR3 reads CASSQDPPAGTYGSPLHF. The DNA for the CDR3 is TGCGCCAGCAGCCAAGATCCCCCCGCAGGGACCTATGGTTCACCCCTCCACTTT.

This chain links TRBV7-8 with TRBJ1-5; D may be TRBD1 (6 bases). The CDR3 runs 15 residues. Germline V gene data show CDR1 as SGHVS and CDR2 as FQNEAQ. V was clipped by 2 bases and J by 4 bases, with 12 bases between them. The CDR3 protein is CASSLPGQLNQPQHF. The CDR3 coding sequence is TGTGCCAGCAGCTTACCCGGACAGCTTAATCAGCCCCAGCATTTT. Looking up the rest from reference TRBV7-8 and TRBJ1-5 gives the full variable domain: GAGVSQSPRYKVAKRGQDVALRCDPISGHVSLFWYQQALGQGPEFLTYFQNEAQLDKSGLPSDRFFAERPEGSVSTLKIQRTQQEDSAVYLCASSLPGQLNQPQHFGDGTRLSIL.

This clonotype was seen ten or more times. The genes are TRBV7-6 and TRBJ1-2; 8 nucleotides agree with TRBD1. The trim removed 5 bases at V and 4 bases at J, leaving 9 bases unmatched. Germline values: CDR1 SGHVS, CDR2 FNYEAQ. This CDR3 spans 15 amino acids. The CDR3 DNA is TGTGCCAGCAGCCTCGACCCAGGGGGCATCTATGGCTACACCTTC. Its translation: CASSLDPGGIYGYTF. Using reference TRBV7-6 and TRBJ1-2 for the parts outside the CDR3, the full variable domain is GAGVSQSPRYKVTKRGQDVALRCDPISGHVSLYWYRQALGQGPEFLTYFNYEAQQDKSGLPNDRFSAERPEGSISTLTIQRTEQRDSAMYRCASSLDPGGIYGYTFGSGTRLTVV.

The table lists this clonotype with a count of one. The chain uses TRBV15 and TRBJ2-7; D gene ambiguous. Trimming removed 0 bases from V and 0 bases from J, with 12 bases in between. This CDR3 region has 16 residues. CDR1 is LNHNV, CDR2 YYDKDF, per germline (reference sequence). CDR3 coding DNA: TGTGCCACCAGCAGAGATCCCGGAACCTACTCCTACGAGCAGTACTTC. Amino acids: CATSRDPGTYSYEQYF.

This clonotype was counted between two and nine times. The CDR3 protein is CASSVVDRTYEQYF. The CDR3 DNA reads as TGTGCCAGCAGTGTAGTCGACCGAACCTACGAGCAGTACTTC. The chain uses TRBV6-5 and TRBJ2-7; D call uncertain. CDR3 size: 14 residues. CDR1 and CDR2 from the germline V gene are MNHEY and SVGAGI. Trimming stripped 5 bases from V and 2 bases from J, with 13 bases between.

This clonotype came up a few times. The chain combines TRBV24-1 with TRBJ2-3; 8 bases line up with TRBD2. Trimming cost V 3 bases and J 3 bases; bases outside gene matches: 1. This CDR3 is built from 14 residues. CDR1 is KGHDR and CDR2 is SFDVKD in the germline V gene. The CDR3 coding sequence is TGTGCCACCAGTGATAAGCGGGAGACAGATACGCAGTATTTT. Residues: CATSDKRETDTQYF.

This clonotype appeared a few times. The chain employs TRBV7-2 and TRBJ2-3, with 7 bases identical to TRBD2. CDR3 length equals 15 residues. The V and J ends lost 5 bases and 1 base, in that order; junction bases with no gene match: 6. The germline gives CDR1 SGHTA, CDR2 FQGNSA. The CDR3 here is CASSPTSTGTDTQYF. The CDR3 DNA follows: TGTGCCAGCAGCCCGACTAGCACGGGCACAGATACGCAGTATTTT.

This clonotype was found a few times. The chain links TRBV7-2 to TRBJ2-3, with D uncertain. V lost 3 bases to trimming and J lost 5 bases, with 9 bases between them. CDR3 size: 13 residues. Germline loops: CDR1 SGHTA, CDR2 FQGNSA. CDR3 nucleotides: TGTGCCAGCAGCTTTTCCAGAGAAGATACGCAGTATTTT. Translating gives CASSFSREDTQYF.

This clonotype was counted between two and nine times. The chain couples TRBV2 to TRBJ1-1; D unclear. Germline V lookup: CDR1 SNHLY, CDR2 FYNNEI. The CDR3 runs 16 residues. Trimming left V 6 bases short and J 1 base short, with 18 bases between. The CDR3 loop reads CASRSDGVLSNTEAFF. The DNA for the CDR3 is TGTGCCAGCAGATCCGACGGGGTTCTTTCGAACACTGAAGCTTTCTTT.

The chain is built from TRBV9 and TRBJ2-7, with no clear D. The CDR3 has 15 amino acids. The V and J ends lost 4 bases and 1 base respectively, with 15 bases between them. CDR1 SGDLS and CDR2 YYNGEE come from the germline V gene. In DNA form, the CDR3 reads TGTGCCAGCAGCTCCTCTCCCAAACAGTCCTACGAGCAGTACTTC. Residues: CASSSSPKQSYEQYF.